One and the same sample provided the 20 T cell receptor beta chains below, sequenced in a study of blood T cell repertoires in COVID-19. Data came from immunoSEQ multiplex PCR; TCRdb stores just in-frame clones and leaves some out. Among some 170,000 clones listed, 82% were seen once. Sequenced sample: peripheral blood. Receptors were obtained from a woman between 70 and 85 years old with acute or convalescent COVID-19.

The count of this clone is one. The rearrangement joins TRBV11-3 to TRBJ2-5, with TRBD1 matching over 7 bases. The CDR3 totals 14 residues. J gave up 1 base and V 5 bases, and 4 bases lay outside the gene matches. CDR1 is SGHNT, CDR2 YENEEA, per germline. This CDR3 is CASSPHRGQETQYF. Written as DNA, the CDR3 is TGTGCCAGCAGCCCACACAGGGGCCAAGAGACCCAGTACTTC.

This chain connects TRBV7-2 to TRBJ2-1, with TRBD2 matching 8 bases. The CDR3 sequence is 14 residues long. CDR1 and CDR2 from the germline V gene are SGHTA and FQGNSA. Losses at the gene ends were 8 bases for V and 2 bases for J; bases not matched to a gene: 5. CDR3 sequence reads: CASLTGGPYNEQFF. In DNA form, the CDR3 reads TGTGCCAGCCTAACGGGAGGGCCCTACAATGAGCAGTTCTTC.

CDR3 sequence (DNA): TGTGCCAGCAGGACAGGGTACTACTCTGGAAACACCATATATTTT. The encoded protein is CASRTGYYSGNTIYF. The chain carries TRBV28 and TRBJ1-3, with 7 bases identical to TRBD1. Germline V lookup: CDR1 MDHEN, CDR2 SYDVKM. Unmatched junction bases numbered 5, after V lost 6 bases and J lost 0 bases. The CDR3 sequence is 15 residues long.

This chain connects TRBV19 to TRBJ1-2; unclear D gene. CDR3 length: 14 amino acids. CDR1 and CDR2 from the germline V gene are LNHDA and SQIVND (reference sequence). Trimming shortened V by 3 bases and J by 7 bases, and 15 bases separated the two germline ends. The CDR3 sequence: CASSIRVDAAGYTF. CDR3 in DNA: TGTGCCAGTAGTATCCGGGTCGATGCCGCTGGCTACACCTTC.

Worth noting for this clone: The limits of the CDR3 on the DNA are not certain, so only TCRdb's listed CDR3 is given. This chain links TRBV28 with TRBJ1-2; the table's D gene call, TRBD1, was not cross checked with the DNA. Per the germline V gene, CDR1 is MDHEN and CDR2 is SYDVKM. The CDR3 is 15 residues long, counting both termini. CDR3 loop: CASSFFGQGNYGYTF.

The genes are TRBV27 and TRBJ2-5; 8 bases align to TRBD2. Germline V gene lookup returns CDR1 MNHEY and CDR2 SMNVEV (reference sequence). V lost 3 bases and J lost 4; bases outside the gene matches: 7. There are 15 residues in the CDR3. CDR3 sequence: CASSLTSVLGETQYF. The CDR3 DNA reads as TGTGCCAGCAGTTTGACTAGCGTTCTGGGAGAGACCCAGTACTTC.

This clone has more than one count but fewer than ten. The genes are TRBV11-2 and TRBJ2-7, with 7 nucleotides matching TRBD1. This CDR3 has 13 residues. The ends lost 5 bases at V and 4 bases at J; junction bases unmatched: 5. Germline CDR1 SGHAT, CDR2 FQNNGV. In nucleotides, the CDR3 is TGTGCCAGCAGCCCCGGGGACAGATACGAGCAGTACTTC. This codes for CASSPGDRYEQYF. Looking up the rest from reference TRBV11-2 and TRBJ2-7 gives the full variable domain: EAGVAQSPRYKIIEKRQSVAFWCNPISGHATLYWYQQILGQGPKLLIQFQNNGVVDDSQLPKDRFSAERLKGVDSTLKIQPAKLEDSAVYLCASSPGDRYEQYFGPGTRLTVT.

The CDR3 nucleotides read TGTGCCTGGAGTCTCAACAGGGCCTACGAGCAGTACTTC. It is translated as CAWSLNRAYEQYF. The chain couples TRBV30 to TRBJ2-7; possibly TRBD1 for D (6 bases). This CDR3 has 13 residues. Germline V gives CDR1 GTSNPN, CDR2 SVGIG (reference sequence). The V end lost 2 bases, the J end lost 2 bases, and 10 bases lay between the germline ends.

The V gene is TRBV6-1, the J gene TRBJ1-5; D ambiguous. Germline-derived CDR1 and CDR2 are MNHNS and SASEGT. V gave up 2 bases and J gave up 9 bases, with 5 bases separating them. The CDR3 loop spans 11 amino acids. Here the CDR3 reads CASSERGPQHF. CDR3 bases: TGTGCCAGCAGTGAACGGGGGCCCCAGCATTTT.

The chain couples TRBV27 to TRBJ2-3; 10 nucleotides match TRBD2. The CDR3 covers 16 residues. Germline V gives CDR1 MNHEY, CDR2 SMNVEV (reference sequence). The V and J ends lost 7 bases and 8 bases, in that order; junction bases with no gene match: 15. CDR3 DNA sequence: TGTGCCAGCACCCTTAGCGGGAGGACGGGGGAAGGTACGCAGTATTTT. Translation: CASTLSGRTGEGTQYF.

The V gene is TRBV13, the J gene TRBJ2-1; D might be TRBD2 (5 bases). This CDR3 has 15 residues. The V gene's germline CDR1 is PRHDT and CDR2 FYEKMQ (reference sequence). The V end was cut by 2 bases, the J end by 5 bases, with 13 bases between. The CDR3 loop reads CASSLLTRVDNEQFF. Here the CDR3 DNA reads TGTGCCAGCAGCTTACTTACTAGAGTAGACAATGAGCAGTTCTTC.

The V gene is TRBV14, the J gene TRBJ2-1, with D unresolved. Between the trimmed V and J ends, which lost 4 bases and 10 bases, there was a span of 17 bases. Germline assignment: CDR1 SGHDN and CDR2 FVKESK. CDR3 length equals 14 residues. CDR3: CASSRSGWSGEQFF. Written as DNA, the CDR3 is TGTGCCAGCAGCCGATCCGGTTGGTCAGGAGAGCAGTTCTTC.

The chain is built from TRBV5-1 and TRBJ2-5, with TRBD2 matching over 8 bases. This CDR3 is 17 amino acids long. V lost 0 bases, J lost 4 bases, and 11 bases stayed unmatched. In germline, CDR1 is SGHRS, CDR2 YFSETQ. CDR3 bases: TGCGCCAGCAGCTTGGGGCTGACTTTAGCGGGAACAGAGACCCAGTACTTC. Amino acids: CASSLGLTLAGTETQYF.

V is TRBV6-5 and J is TRBJ1-1; 7 positions agree with TRBD1. CDR1 and CDR2 from the germline V gene are MNHEY and SVGAGI. The CDR3 covers 15 residues. The V gene end was trimmed by 6 bases and the J gene end by 1 base; junction bases not matched to a gene: 8. The CDR3 DNA reads TGTGCCAGCAGCTATAGGGACAGCCCGAACACTGAAGCTTTCTTT. As protein: CASSYRDSPNTEAFF.

The chain links TRBV21-1 to TRBJ2-1; the D call in the table, TRBD2, was not verified against the DNA. TRBV21-1 is annotated as a pseudogene. There are 20 residues in the CDR3. In DNA, the CDR3 is TGTGCCAGCAGCAAAGAGGGGGGACTAGCGGGCCTCCGGCGGTACAATGAGCAGTTCTTC. Translating gives CASSKEGGLAGLRRYNEQFF.

The genes are TRBV7-6 and TRBJ2-1, with D possibly being TRBD2 (6 bases). The V gene lost 6 bases and the J gene lost 6 bases, with 18 bases spanning the gap. Germline assignment: CDR1 SGHVS and CDR2 FNYEAQ. This CDR3 comprises 15 residues. The CDR3 DNA sequence: TGTGCCAGCAGTTCCCCGAGCGGGTTTTCCAATGAGCAGTTCTTC. Translated, it gives CASSSPSGFSNEQFF.

This clone has a single count. The V gene is TRBV4-2, the J gene TRBJ2-1, with 8 bases lining up with TRBD2. Germline trimming cut 0 bases from V and 4 bases from J; bases unmatched to any gene: 11. Germline lookup yields CDR1 LGHNA and CDR2 YNFKEQ. The CDR3 has 18 residues. Here the CDR3 DNA reads TGTGCCAGCAGCCAAGACGACTCCGGGGGGGCGTCATACAATGAGCAGTTCTTC. This encodes CASSQDDSGGASYNEQFF.

The chain combines TRBV19 with TRBJ2-2; 7 bases match TRBD1. The junction had 5 bases not matched to a gene; V was cut back by 7 bases and J by 0 bases. The CDR3 consists of 15 residues. Germline V gene lookup returns CDR1 LNHDA and CDR2 SQIVND (reference sequence). CDR3 in DNA: TGTGCCAGTATTCCCGGGACAGCGAACACCGGGGAGCTGTTTTTT. Translating it yields CASIPGTANTGELFF. Together with reference TRBV19 and TRBJ2-2, the CDR3 gives the full variable domain: DGGITQSPKYLFRKEGQNVTLSCEQNLNHDAMYWYRQDPGQGLRLIYYSQIVNDFQKGDIAEGYSVSREKKESFPLTVTSAQKNPTAFYLCASIPGTANTGELFFGEGSRLTVL.

The chain joins TRBV5-4 to TRBJ2-7, with TRBD2 matching over 14 bases. The trim removed 5 bases at V and 4 bases at J, leaving 5 bases unmatched. CDR3 length equals 15 residues. Germline V gene data show CDR1 as SGHNT and CDR2 as YYREEE (reference sequence). The CDR3 here is CASSFWTSGGYEQYF. The CDR3 nucleotides read TGTGCCAGCAGTTTTTGGACTAGCGGGGGGTACGAGCAGTACTTC.

This rearrangement joins TRBV7-2 to TRBJ2-5; D is perhaps TRBD1 (6 bases). The CDR3 runs 15 residues. V lost 5 bases and J lost 1, with 14 bases in between. Germline V gives CDR1 SGHTA, CDR2 FQGNSA. CDR3 nucleotides: TGTGCCAGCAGCCCCGGACAGAGCTCCCAAGAGACCCAGTACTTC. Protein: CASSPGQSSQETQYF. The entire variable domain, with the rest obtained from reference TRBV7-2 and TRBJ2-5, is as follows: GAGVSQSPSNKVTEKGKDVELRCDPISGHTALYWYRQSLGQGLEFLIYFQGNSAPDKSGLPSDRFSAERTGGSVSTLTIQRTQQEDSAVYLCASSPGQSSQETQYFGPGTRLLVL.